The rows below give T cell receptor beta chains drawn from one sample of a study of cytomegalovirus exposure and HLA in healthy donors. Assay: immunoSEQ multiplex PCR; the TCRdb copy retains only in-frame clones and omits some. The repertoire holds 150,000 to 200,000 clones, 68% seen once, with less than 1.5% in the top ten. The sequenced sample was PBMCs. All receptors derive from a man between 50 and 59 years old in good health and CMV-seronegative. The CDR3 runs from the conserved cysteine through the conserved F or W. The D gene is left open where the match is weak. Clone size is given for some rows only: seen once, a few or many times, or a class if the clone is expanded.

clone size: -
V gene: TRBV2
D gene: -
J gene: TRBJ1-5
CDR3 protein: CASSENRPENNQPQHF
CDR3 DNA: TGTGCCAGCAGTGAAAACAGGCCTGAGAACAATCAGCCCCAGCATTTT

clone size: -
V gene: TRBV9
D gene: TRBD2
J gene: TRBJ2-2
CDR3 protein: CASSFLAGTNTGELFF
CDR3 DNA: TGTGCCAGCAGCTTCCTAGCGGGGACGAACACCGGGGAGCTGTTTTTT

clone size: -
V gene: TRBV28
D gene: -
J gene: TRBJ2-7
CDR3 protein: CATVGRGTSSYEQYF
CDR3 DNA: TGTGCCACCGTGGGGAGGGGGACCAGCTCCTACGAGCAGTACTTC

clone size: few
V gene: TRBV7-2
D gene: TRBD2
J gene: TRBJ2-1
CDR3 protein: CASSLDASGGIF
CDR3 DNA: TGTGCCAGCAGCTTAGACGCTAGCGGGGGGATCTTC

clone size: few
V gene: TRBV5-6
D gene: TRBD1
J gene: TRBJ1-5
CDR3 protein: CASSEDRSNQPQHF
CDR3 DNA: TGTGCCAGCAGCGAGGACAGGAGCAATCAGCCCCAGCATTTT

clone size: once
V gene: TRBV6-6
D gene: -
J gene: TRBJ1-1
CDR3 protein: CASTTLVGDGTEAFF
CDR3 DNA: TGTGCCAGCACTACCCTTGTCGGGGATGGTACTGAAGCTTTCTTT

clone size: -
V gene: TRBV6-1
D gene: TRBD2
J gene: TRBJ2-3
CDR3 protein: CASSEASGGVGTQYF
CDR3 DNA: TGTGCCAGCAGTGAGGCTAGCGGGGGGGTCGGTACGCAGTATTTT

clone size: -
V gene: TRBV5-4
D gene: -
J gene: TRBJ1-6
CDR3 protein: CASSLTPGGSLHF
CDR3 DNA: TGTGCCAGCAGCTTGACCCCGGGGGGCTCCCTCCACTTT

clone size: -
V gene: TRBV2
D gene: TRBD2
J gene: TRBJ2-2
CDR3 protein: CASRAGGWTTGELFF
CDR3 DNA: TGTGCCAGCAGGGCGGGGGGCTGGACCACCGGGGAGCTGTTTTTT

clone size: -
V gene: TRBV5-4
D gene: TRBD2
J gene: TRBJ2-7
CDR3 protein: CASSLLAGGVGEQYF
CDR3 DNA: TGTGCCAGCAGCCTTCTAGCGGGGGGCGTGGGCGAGCAGTACTTC

clone size: -
V gene: TRBV5-1
D gene: -
J gene: TRBJ1-2
CDR3 protein: CASSPVDGVSAMDGYTF
CDR3 DNA: TGCGCCAGCAGCCCCGTCGACGGGGTTTCGGCGATGGATGGCTACACCTTC

clone size: -
V gene: TRBV6-1
D gene: TRBD1
J gene: TRBJ2-7
CDR3 protein: CASSRDRGFYEQYF
CDR3 DNA: TGTGCCAGCAGCCGGGACAGGGGATTCTACGAGCAGTACTTC

clone size: once
V gene: TRBV6-5
D gene: TRBD2
J gene: TRBJ2-5
CDR3 protein: CASSYNGAGTQETQYF
CDR3 DNA: TGTGCCAGCAGTTATAACGGAGCGGGGACTCAAGAGACCCAGTACTTC

clone size: -
V gene: TRBV18
D gene: -
J gene: TRBJ2-5
CDR3 protein: CASSPPVGETQYF
CDR3 DNA: TGTGCCAGCTCACCACCAGTCGGAGAGACCCAGTACTTC

clone size: -
V gene: TRBV28
D gene: -
J gene: TRBJ2-1
CDR3 protein: CASSQERPYNEQFF
CDR3 DNA: TGTGCCAGCAGTCAAGAGCGGCCCTACAATGAGCAGTTCTTC

clone size: -
V gene: TRBV29-1
D gene: -
J gene: TRBJ1-2
CDR3 protein: CSALGPSSGYTF
CDR3 DNA: TGCAGCGCCTTGGGCCCCTCTTCTGGCTACACCTTC

clone size: -
V gene: TRBV28
D gene: TRBD2
J gene: TRBJ2-7
CDR3 protein: CAINKGLLYEQYF
CDR3 DNA: TGTGCCATCAACAAGGGACTACTCTACGAGCAGTACTTC

clone size: -
V gene: TRBV5-4
D gene: -
J gene: TRBJ1-1
CDR3 protein: CASSLRGGTEAFF
CDR3 DNA: TGTGCCAGCAGCTTGCGGGGAGGCACTGAAGCTTTCTTT

clone size: -
V gene: TRBV5-1
D gene: -
J gene: TRBJ1-2
CDR3 protein: CASSLVVGAYGYTF
CDR3 DNA: TGCGCCAGCAGCTTGGTGGTGGGGGCCTATGGCTACACCTTC

clone size: -
V gene: TRBV7-8
D gene: TRBD1
J gene: TRBJ1-1
CDR3 protein: CAAGWGRGREAFF
CDR3 DNA: TGTGCCGCGGGGTGGGGCAGGGGGCGAGAAGCTTTCTTT

clone size: -
V gene: TRBV6-5
D gene: TRBD2
J gene: TRBJ2-1
CDR3 protein: CAIVGTSGGVDEQFF
CDR3 DNA: TGTGCCATCGTGGGAACTAGCGGGGGAGTAGATGAGCAGTTCTTC

clone size: -
V gene: TRBV7-2
D gene: -
J gene: TRBJ1-5
CDR3 protein: CASSSGVNQPQHF
CDR3 DNA: TGTGCCAGCAGTTCCGGGGTAAATCAGCCCCAGCATTTT

clone size: -
V gene: TRBV6-6
D gene: -
J gene: TRBJ1-5
CDR3 protein: CASSYYSRADQPQHF
CDR3 DNA: TGTGCCAGCAGTTACTATAGCAGGGCCGATCAGCCCCAGCATTTT

clone size: -
V gene: TRBV10-3
D gene: TRBD2
J gene: TRBJ2-3
CDR3 protein: CAISVGGGIDTQYF
CDR3 DNA: TGTGCCATCAGTGTAGGCGGGGGTATAGATACGCAGTATTTT

clone size: -
V gene: TRBV11-1
D gene: TRBD1
J gene: TRBJ1-6
CDR3 protein: CASSYRQGKSPLHF
CDR3 DNA: TGTGCCAGCAGCTATCGACAGGGGAAATCACCCCTCCACTTT

clone size: few
V gene: TRBV29-1
D gene: TRBD1
J gene: TRBJ1-1
CDR3 protein: CSVPGQGATEAFF
CDR3 DNA: TGCAGCGTACCGGGACAGGGGGCGACTGAAGCTTTCTTT

clone size: once
V gene: TRBV7-9
D gene: TRBD1
J gene: TRBJ1-4
CDR3 protein: CASSTGQWGNEKLFF
CDR3 DNA: TGTGCCAGCAGCACGGGACAGTGGGGTAATGAAAAACTGTTTTTT

clone size: -
V gene: TRBV6-5
D gene: TRBD1
J gene: TRBJ1-4
CDR3 protein: CASSPGQGVRKLFF
CDR3 DNA: TGTGCCAGCAGTCCAGGACAGGGGGTACGAAAGCTGTTTTTT

clone size: -
V gene: TRBV28
D gene: -
J gene: TRBJ2-7
CDR3 protein: CASRRDSHEQYF
CDR3 DNA: TGTGCCAGCAGACGAGACAGCCACGAGCAGTACTTC

clone size: -
V gene: TRBV9
D gene: -
J gene: TRBJ1-6
CDR3 protein: CASSVRQFNSPLHF
CDR3 DNA: TGTGCCAGCAGCGTAAGACAGTTTAATTCACCCCTCCACTTT

clone size: -
V gene: TRBV6-4
D gene: TRBD1
J gene: TRBJ2-6
CDR3 protein: CASRRDSSGANVLTF
CDR3 DNA: TGTGCCAGCAGGAGGGACAGCTCTGGGGCCAACGTCCTGACTTTC

clone size: -
V gene: TRBV6-5
D gene: -
J gene: TRBJ2-7
CDR3 protein: CASSEVTGSYEQYF
CDR3 DNA: TGTGCCAGCAGTGAGGTGACAGGTTCCTACGAGCAGTACTTC

clone size: -
V gene: TRBV6-1
D gene: -
J gene: TRBJ1-5
CDR3 protein: CASGRGSNQPQHF
CDR3 DNA: TGTGCCAGCGGCCGGGGGAGCAATCAGCCCCAGCATTTT

clone size: few
V gene: TRBV11-2
D gene: -
J gene: TRBJ2-7
CDR3 protein: CARPLDRSSSYEQYF
CDR3 DNA: TGTGCCCGACCCTTAGACAGGTCCAGCTCCTACGAGCAGTACTTC

clone size: -
V gene: TRBV4-2
D gene: -
J gene: TRBJ2-7
CDR3 protein: CASSQDGRKIVSYEQYF
CDR3 DNA: TGTGCCAGCAGCCAAGATGGCCGCAAAATCGTGTCCTACGAGCAGTACTTC

clone size: -
V gene: TRBV28
D gene: -
J gene: TRBJ1-1
CDR3 protein: CASSFAFLRAFF
CDR3 DNA: TGTGCTAGCAGTTTTGCCTTTTTACGGGCTTTCTTT

clone size: -
V gene: TRBV6-5
D gene: TRBD2
J gene: TRBJ2-5
CDR3 protein: CASSRTSAFQETQYF
CDR3 DNA: TGTGCCAGCAGTCGGACTAGCGCCTTCCAAGAGACCCAGTACTTC

clone size: few
V gene: TRBV5-1
D gene: -
J gene: TRBJ1-1
CDR3 protein: CASSLVGRVQAFF
CDR3 DNA: TGCGCCAGCAGCTTGGTTGGCAGGGTGCAGGCTTTCTTT

clone size: -
V gene: TRBV19
D gene: TRBD1
J gene: TRBJ1-6
CDR3 protein: CASSIPGQGNSPLHF
CDR3 DNA: TGTGCCAGTAGTATCCCCGGACAGGGAAATTCACCCCTCCACTTT

clone size: -
V gene: TRBV19
D gene: -
J gene: TRBJ1-1
CDR3 protein: CASSISVNTEAFF
CDR3 DNA: TGTGCCAGTAGTATATCAGTGAACACTGAAGCTTTCTTT

clone size: -
V gene: TRBV4-1
D gene: -
J gene: TRBJ2-1
CDR3 protein: CASSLGLHEQFF
CDR3 DNA: TGCGCCAGCAGCCTCGGACTGCATGAGCAGTTCTTC

clone size: -
V gene: TRBV7-2
D gene: TRBD1
J gene: TRBJ1-1
CDR3 protein: CASSLAGTGTNTEAFF
CDR3 DNA: TGTGCCAGCAGCTTAGCCGGGACAGGAACGAACACTGAAGCTTTCTTT

clone size: few
V gene: TRBV2
D gene: TRBD1
J gene: TRBJ1-5
CDR3 protein: CASSISGTGGQPQHF
CDR3 DNA: TGTGCCAGCAGTATTTCCGGGACAGGGGGTCAGCCCCAGCATTTT

clone size: -
V gene: TRBV7-9
D gene: -
J gene: TRBJ1-2
CDR3 protein: CSSSFPNYGYTF
CDR3 DNA: TGTTCCAGCAGCTTCCCAAACTATGGCTACACCTTC

clone size: -
V gene: TRBV29-1
D gene: TRBD2
J gene: TRBJ2-5
CDR3 protein: CSVEGLAGDEQETQYF
CDR3 DNA: TGCAGCGTCGAAGGACTAGCGGGGGATGAACAAGAGACCCAGTACTTC

clone size: -
V gene: TRBV7-2
D gene: -
J gene: TRBJ1-1
CDR3 protein: CASSFARGWNTEAFF
CDR3 DNA: TGTGCCAGCAGCTTTGCCAGAGGGTGGAACACTGAAGCTTTCTTT

clone size: once
V gene: TRBV5-1
D gene: TRBD1
J gene: TRBJ2-3
CDR3 protein: CASSLADRESTDTQYF
CDR3 DNA: TGCGCCAGCAGCTTGGCCGACAGGGAGAGCACAGATACGCAGTATTTT

clone size: once
V gene: TRBV28
D gene: -
J gene: TRBJ2-7
CDR3 protein: CASSTYEQYF
CDR3 DNA: TGTGCCAGCAGCACTTACGAGCAGTACTTC

clone size: -
V gene: TRBV4-3
D gene: TRBD2
J gene: TRBJ2-3
CDR3 protein: CASSLTSGGHTDTQYF
CDR3 DNA: TGCGCCAGCAGCCTTACTAGCGGGGGGCACACAGATACGCAGTATTTT

clone size: -
V gene: TRBV29-1
D gene: TRBD1
J gene: TRBJ2-5
CDR3 protein: CSVPPGQGVRETQYF
CDR3 DNA: TGCAGCGTTCCCCCGGGACAGGGGGTGCGGGAGACCCAGTACTTC

clone size: few
V gene: TRBV28
D gene: -
J gene: TRBJ1-2
CDR3 protein: CASSFPPRFYGYTF
CDR3 DNA: TGTGCCAGCAGTTTCCCCCCCCGTTTCTATGGCTACACCTTC

clone size: -
V gene: TRBV9
D gene: TRBD2
J gene: TRBJ2-1
CDR3 protein: CASSVGEGRGGEQFF
CDR3 DNA: TGTGCCAGCAGCGTAGGTGAGGGGCGGGGGGGCGAGCAGTTCTTC

clone size: few
V gene: TRBV5-4
D gene: TRBD1
J gene: TRBJ1-3
CDR3 protein: CASSPGTGSGNTIYF
CDR3 DNA: TGTGCCAGCAGCCCCGGGACAGGGAGTGGAAACACCATATATTTT

clone size: -
V gene: TRBV6-7
D gene: TRBD1
J gene: TRBJ2-7
CDR3 protein: CASRGTGGYEQYF
CDR3 DNA: TGTGCCAGCAGGGGGACAGGGGGGTACGAGCAGTACTTC

clone size: -
V gene: TRBV4-3
D gene: -
J gene: TRBJ2-5
CDR3 protein: CASSQEEGRMETQYF
CDR3 DNA: TGCGCCAGCAGCCAAGAGGAGGGCAGGATGGAGACCCAGTACTTC

clone size: -
V gene: TRBV2
D gene: -
J gene: TRBJ1-1
CDR3 protein: CASSVRGGKNTEAFF
CDR3 DNA: TGTGCCAGCAGTGTTCGGGGGGGGAAGAACACTGAAGCTTTCTTT

clone size: -
V gene: TRBV6-5
D gene: -
J gene: TRBJ2-3
CDR3 protein: CASSPTGSTDTQYF
CDR3 DNA: TGTGCCAGCAGCCCCACGGGGAGCACAGATACGCAGTATTTT

clone size: -
V gene: TRBV7-2
D gene: TRBD1
J gene: TRBJ1-1
CDR3 protein: CASSLAGQGNTEAFF
CDR3 DNA: TGTGCCAGCAGCTTAGCGGGACAGGGGAACACTGAAGCTTTCTTT